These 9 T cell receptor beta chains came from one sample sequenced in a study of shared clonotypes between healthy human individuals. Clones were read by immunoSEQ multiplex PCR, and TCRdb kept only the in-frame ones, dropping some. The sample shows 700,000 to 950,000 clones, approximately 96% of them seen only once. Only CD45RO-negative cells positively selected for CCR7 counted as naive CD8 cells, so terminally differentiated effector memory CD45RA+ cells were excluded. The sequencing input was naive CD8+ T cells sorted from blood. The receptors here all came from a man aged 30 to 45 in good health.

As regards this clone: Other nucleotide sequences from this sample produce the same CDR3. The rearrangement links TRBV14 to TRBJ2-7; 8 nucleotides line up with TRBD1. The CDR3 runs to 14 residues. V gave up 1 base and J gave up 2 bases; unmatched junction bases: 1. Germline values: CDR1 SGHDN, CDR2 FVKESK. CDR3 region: CASSQGTGTYEQYF. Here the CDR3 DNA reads TGTGCCAGCAGCCAAGGGACAGGGACCTACGAGCAGTACTTC.

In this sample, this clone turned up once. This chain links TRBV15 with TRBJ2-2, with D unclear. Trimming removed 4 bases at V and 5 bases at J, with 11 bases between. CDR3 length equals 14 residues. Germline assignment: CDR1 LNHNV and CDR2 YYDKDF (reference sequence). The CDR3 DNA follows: TGTGCCACCAGCACTTCGGCCTGGACCGGGGAGCTGTTTTTT. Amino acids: CATSTSAWTGELFF.

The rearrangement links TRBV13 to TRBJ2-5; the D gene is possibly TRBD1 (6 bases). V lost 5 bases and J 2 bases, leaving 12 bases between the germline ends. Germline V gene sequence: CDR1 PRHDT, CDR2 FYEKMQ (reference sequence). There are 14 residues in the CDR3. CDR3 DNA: TGTGCCAGCAGCGCTATTGACAGGCAAGAGACCCAGTACTTC. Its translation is CASSAIDRQETQYF.

The CDR3 is CASSPKRTSSGSYNEQFF. CDR3 nucleotides: TGTGCCAGCAGCCCGAAACGTACTAGCTCGGGCTCCTACAATGAGCAGTTCTTC. The chain combines TRBV7-9 with TRBJ2-1; tentatively, D is TRBD2 (6 bases). V lost 5 bases, J lost 0 bases, and 20 bases lay in between. This CDR3 is 18 amino acids long. Germline-derived CDR1 and CDR2 are SEHNR and FQNEAQ (reference sequence).

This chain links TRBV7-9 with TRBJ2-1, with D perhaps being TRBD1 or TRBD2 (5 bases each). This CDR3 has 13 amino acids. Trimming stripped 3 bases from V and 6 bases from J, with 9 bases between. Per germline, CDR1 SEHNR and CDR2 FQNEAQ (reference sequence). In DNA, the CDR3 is TGTGCCAGCAGCTTCTTAGGGACCAATGAGCAGTTCTTC. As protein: CASSFLGTNEQFF.

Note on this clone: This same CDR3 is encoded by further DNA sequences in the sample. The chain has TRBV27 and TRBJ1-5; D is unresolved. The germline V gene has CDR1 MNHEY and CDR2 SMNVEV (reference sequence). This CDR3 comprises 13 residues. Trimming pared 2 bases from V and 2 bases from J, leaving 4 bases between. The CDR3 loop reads CASSLSGNQPQHF. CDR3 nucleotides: TGTGCCAGCAGTTTAAGTGGCAATCAGCCCCAGCATTTT.

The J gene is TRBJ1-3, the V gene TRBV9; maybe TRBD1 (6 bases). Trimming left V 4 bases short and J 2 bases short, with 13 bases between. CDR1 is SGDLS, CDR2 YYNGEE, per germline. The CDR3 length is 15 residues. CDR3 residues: CASSPGVAPGNTIYF. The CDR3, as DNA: TGTGCCAGCAGCCCAGGGGTCGCACCTGGAAACACCATATATTTT.

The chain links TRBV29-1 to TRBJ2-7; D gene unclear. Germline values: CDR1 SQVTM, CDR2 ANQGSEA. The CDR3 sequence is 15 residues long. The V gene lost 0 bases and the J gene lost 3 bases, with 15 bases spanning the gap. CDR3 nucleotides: TGCAGCGTTGAAGACTACAGAAATTCGATCTACGAGCAGTACTTC. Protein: CSVEDYRNSIYEQYF.

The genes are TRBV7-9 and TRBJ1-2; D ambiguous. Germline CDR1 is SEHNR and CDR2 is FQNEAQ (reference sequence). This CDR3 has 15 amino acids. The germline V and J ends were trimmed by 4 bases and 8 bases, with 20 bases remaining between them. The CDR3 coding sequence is TGTGCCAGCAGCTGGGGAGGCCTTCACGAGGAGGGCTACACCTTC. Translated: CASSWGGLHEEGYTF.